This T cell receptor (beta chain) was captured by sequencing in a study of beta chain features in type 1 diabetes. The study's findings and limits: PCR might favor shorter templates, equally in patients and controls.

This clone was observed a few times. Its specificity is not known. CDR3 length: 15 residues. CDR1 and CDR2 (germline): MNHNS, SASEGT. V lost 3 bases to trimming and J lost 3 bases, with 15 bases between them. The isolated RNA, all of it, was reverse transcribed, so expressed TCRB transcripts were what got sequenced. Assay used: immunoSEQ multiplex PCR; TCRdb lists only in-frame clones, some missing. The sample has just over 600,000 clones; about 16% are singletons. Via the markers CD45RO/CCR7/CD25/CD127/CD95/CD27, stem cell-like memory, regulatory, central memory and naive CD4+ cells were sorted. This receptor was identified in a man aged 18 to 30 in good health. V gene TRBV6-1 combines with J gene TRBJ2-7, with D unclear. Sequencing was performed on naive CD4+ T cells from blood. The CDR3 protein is CASSDDRSKDYEQYF. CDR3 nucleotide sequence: TGTGCCAGCAGTGATGATCGCTCCAAGGACTACGAGCAGTACTTC.